This T cell receptor (beta chain) came from a study of T cell responses to AZD1222 COVID-19 vaccine. Study context: Investigators merged groups given second doses at roughly 4 or roughly 12 weeks.

A word on this clone: Its antigen is still unknown.

The method was immunoSEQ multiplex PCR; TCRdb's version includes in-frame clones alone and lacks a portion of them. This table has about 180,000 clones, around nine tenths appearing once. Whole-study findings and limits: Most donors were white British and more were female, and clonal diversity was possibly underestimated. Only a handful of AZD1222 recipients, several in all, had baseline seropositivity. No repertoire was sampled before or during the peak T cell response, only after it.

The ends lost 7 bases at V and 0 bases at J; junction bases unmatched: 5. Germline CDR1 reads KGHDR; CDR2 reads SFDVKD. There are 18 residues in the CDR3. The chain has TRBV24-1 and TRBJ2-2; 15 bases map to TRBD2. Sample: peripheral blood, taken on day 0 of AZD1222 vaccination. The clonotype originates from an adult in good health. The CDR3 sequence is CATRTGTSGGPNTGELFF. CDR3 sequence (DNA): TGTGCCACCAGAACCGGGACTAGCGGGGGGCCGAACACCGGGGAGCTGTTTTTT.